Listed here are 30 T cell receptor beta chains from one sample, sequenced in a study of T cell responses to AZD1222 COVID-19 vaccine. Repertoires were generated with immunoSEQ multiplex PCR, while TCRdb's copy carries only in-frame clones and drops some. There are some 190,000 clones in the sample; about nine tenths occur only once, and roughly 2% lies in the top ten. The sequencing here drew on peripheral blood, taken 28 days after the second AZD1222 dose. These TCRs come from an adult who received the AZD1222 COVID-19 vaccine.

V usage is TRBV29-1 and J usage is TRBJ2-1; D ambiguous. Germline CDR1 reads SQVTM; CDR2 reads ANQGSEA. The CDR3 is made up of 9 amino acids. V lost 2 bases and J lost 7, with 0 bases in between. CDR3 residues: CSVENEQFF. The DNA of the CDR3 is TGCAGCGTTGAAAATGAGCAGTTCTTC.

On this clone: Other DNA sequences in this sample translate to the same CDR3. The rearrangement joins TRBV3-1 (or the pseudogene TRBV3-2) to TRBJ1-1; weak D call: TRBD1 (5 bases). The V end lost 3 bases, the J end lost 2 bases, and 10 bases lay between the germline ends. Germline V gene sequence: CDR1 LGHDT, CDR2 YNNKEL (reference sequence). The CDR3 length is 14 residues. CDR3 in amino acids: CASSQGRGNTEAFF. CDR3 nucleotides: TGTGCCAGCAGCCAGGGACGGGGAAACACTGAAGCTTTCTTT.

The rearrangement uses TRBV3-1 (or the pseudogene TRBV3-2) and TRBJ2-1; TRBD2 matches 7 bases. The CDR3 covers 18 residues. Germline V gives CDR1 LGHDT, CDR2 YNNKEL (reference sequence). J gave up 7 bases and V 1 base, and 16 bases lay outside the gene matches. The CDR3 here is CASSQGFERESQRNEQFF. The CDR3, as DNA: TGTGCCAGCAGCCAAGGGTTCGAGCGGGAAAGTCAAAGGAATGAGCAGTTCTTC.

The genes are TRBV15 and TRBJ2-5; 7 bases align to TRBD2. Germline trimming cut 4 bases from V and 5 bases from J; bases unmatched to any gene: 13. This CDR3 region has 16 residues. CDR1 LNHNV and CDR2 YYDKDF come from the germline V gene (reference sequence). The CDR3 DNA sequence: TGTGCCACCAGCACCGGATCTAGCGGTGCCGCGGAGACCCAGTACTTC. Residues: CATSTGSSGAAETQYF.

Here the CDR3 DNA reads TGTGCCAGCAGCCAACTAGCGGACCTAGGGGAGCAGTACTTC. Protein: CASSQLADLGEQYF. J is TRBJ2-7 and V is TRBV5-5; TRBD2 matches at 8 bases. The junction had 10 bases not matched to a gene; V was cut back by 4 bases and J by 7 bases. Germline CDR1 and CDR2: SGHKS and YYEKEE (reference sequence). CDR3 length: 14 residues.

This chain uses TRBV7-3 with TRBJ2-2; D is ambiguous. V lost 5 bases and J lost 5, with 9 bases in between. Germline CDR1 SGHTA, CDR2 FQGTGA. The CDR3 covers 13 residues. The CDR3 DNA reads TGTGCCAGCAGCCCGGGTCCGACCGGGGAGCTGTTTTTT. The encoded protein is CASSPGPTGELFF.

This chain uses TRBV10-3 with TRBJ1-4; TRBD1 matches 10 bases. V was pared by 8 bases and J by 8 bases, with 5 bases of the junction left unmatched. The CDR3 contains 13 residues. Germline-derived CDR1 and CDR2 are ENHRY and SYGVKD. The CDR3: CAIGQGGSEKLFF. CDR3 nucleotides: TGTGCCATCGGACAGGGGGGAAGCGAAAAACTGTTTTTT.

Notes on this clone: The same CDR3 arises from other DNA sequences in this sample as well. This chain connects TRBV2 to TRBJ2-7, with D possibly matching TRBD2 (6 bases). V lost 4 bases to trimming and J lost 6 bases, with 7 bases between them. CDR3 length: 11 amino acids. Germline-derived CDR1 and CDR2 are SNHLY and FYNNEI. The CDR3 nucleotides read TGTGCCAGCAGTGCCGGGGGCGAGCAGTACTTC. Its translation: CASSAGGEQYF.

This sequence joins TRBV27 and TRBJ2-7, with D hard to call. Trimming removed 0 bases from V and 3 bases from J, with 6 bases in between. Germline lookup yields CDR1 MNHEY and CDR2 SMNVEV (reference sequence). The length of the CDR3 is 13 residues. CDR3 bases: TGTGCCAGCAGTTTATCCGGCAGCTACGAGCAGTACTTC. It specifies CASSLSGSYEQYF.

The rearrangement joins TRBV28 to TRBJ1-6, with D maybe TRBD1 (5 bases). The CDR3 is made up of 14 amino acids. V gave up 5 bases and J gave up 7 bases, with 12 bases separating them. Germline CDR1 is MDHEN and CDR2 is SYDVKM. The CDR3 DNA sequence: TGTGCCAGCAGTCCCGGGACTATGAATTCACCCCTCCACTTT. Translation: CASSPGTMNSPLHF.

The chain combines TRBV19 with TRBJ2-6, with D perhaps given as TRBD1 or TRBD2 (5 bases each). The length of the CDR3 is 16 residues. CDR1 and CDR2 from the germline V gene are LNHDA and SQIVND (reference sequence). The V gene lost 5 bases and the J gene lost 2 bases, with 13 bases spanning the gap. The CDR3, as DNA: TGTGCCAGTAGTCCTGGGGGAACGGCTGGGGCCAACGTCCTGACTTTC. This codes for CASSPGGTAGANVLTF.

This rearrangement joins TRBV3-1 (or the pseudogene TRBV3-2) to TRBJ2-5; D gene uncertain. The CDR3 length is 13 residues. The V end lost 3 bases, the J end lost 2 bases, and 7 bases lay between the germline ends. Germline loops: CDR1 LGHDT, CDR2 YNNKEL (reference sequence). The CDR3 spells CASSQQLQETQYF. DNA of the CDR3: TGTGCCAGCAGCCAGCAATTACAAGAGACCCAGTACTTC.

The chain couples TRBV7-8 to TRBJ1-3; D perhaps matches TRBD1 (6 bases). Deletions cut 0 bases from V and 0 bases from J, with 9 bases between. Germline-derived CDR1 and CDR2 are SGHVS and FQNEAQ. This CDR3 contains 16 residues. CDR3: CASSLAGTSSGNTIYF. DNA for the CDR3: TGTGCCAGCAGCTTAGCCGGGACATCCTCTGGAAACACCATATATTTT.

A note on this clone: The sample carries other DNA sequences with the same CDR3. This chain connects TRBV18 to TRBJ1-3; no clear D. This CDR3 comprises 13 residues. CDR1 is KGHSH, CDR2 LQKENI, per germline. V dropped 3 bases and J dropped 0 bases, with 3 bases sitting between them. The CDR3 region has the DNA TGTGCCAGCTCACCTGACTCTGGAAACACCATATATTTT. It specifies CASSPDSGNTIYF. The full variable domain, in which reference TRBV18 and TRBJ1-3 provide the parts outside the CDR3, is NAGVMQNPRHLVRRRGQEARLRCSPMKGHSHVYWYRQLPEEGLKFMVYLQKENIIDESGMPKERFSAEFPKEGPSILRIQQVVRGDSAAYFCASSPDSGNTIYFGEGSWLTVV.

This chain connects TRBV7-8 to TRBJ2-7; 8 nucleotides agree with TRBD2. Per the germline V gene, CDR1 is SGHVS and CDR2 is FQNEAQ. The V and J ends lost 0 bases and 3 bases, in that order; junction bases with no gene match: 7. The CDR3 loop spans 16 amino acids. The CDR3 bases are TGTGCCAGCAGCTTAGCGGTTGGTAGCGGGGTCTACGAGCAGTACTTC. This codes for CASSLAVGSGVYEQYF.

The chain employs TRBV27 and TRBJ2-7; 7 bases are shared with TRBD1. This CDR3 comprises 13 residues. Germline-derived CDR1 and CDR2 are MNHEY and SMNVEV (reference sequence). Losses at the gene ends were 6 bases for V and 1 base for J; bases not matched to a gene: 3. The CDR3 coding sequence is TGTGCCAGCAGGTCAGGGGGTTCCTACGAGCAGTACTTC. It encodes CASRSGGSYEQYF.

The rearrangement uses TRBV19 and TRBJ1-2; 7 bases are shared with TRBD1. Germline loops: CDR1 LNHDA, CDR2 SQIVND (reference sequence). CDR3 length equals 15 residues. V shed 8 bases, J shed 7 bases, and the junction held 16 bases outside the gene matches. This CDR3 reads CASAQTGVFNRGYTF. In DNA form, the CDR3 reads TGTGCCAGTGCCCAAACAGGGGTGTTCAATCGTGGCTACACCTTC.

The J gene is TRBJ2-3, the V gene TRBV29-1; 7 bases match TRBD1. The CDR3 contains 17 residues. The germline gives CDR1 SQVTM, CDR2 ANQGSEA. The J segment lost 4 bases and the V segment lost 1 base, leaving 14 bases of the junction unmatched. The CDR3 spells CSVEASPSGQSPDTQYF. The CDR3 DNA reads as TGCAGCGTTGAAGCGTCACCCTCGGGACAGAGTCCAGATACGCAGTATTTT.

V usage is TRBV21-1 and J usage is TRBJ2-4; the listed D gene, TRBD1, was not tested against the DNA. TRBV21-1 is tagged as a pseudogene. This CDR3 has 18 residues. The DNA for the CDR3 is TGTGCCAGCAGCAATGTCCGGGTGTGGGGGCCAGCCAAAAACATTCAGTACTTC. Translation gives CASSNVRVWGPAKNIQYF.

The CDR3 nucleotides read TGTGCCAGCAGTTATAGTGCAGGGGATATGGAGACCCAGTACTTC. Residues: CASSYSAGDMETQYF. The chain carries TRBV6-5 and TRBJ2-5, with D tentatively TRBD1 (6 bases). The CDR3 sequence is 15 residues long. Between the trimmed V and J ends, which lost 3 bases and 5 bases, there was a span of 16 bases. The V gene's germline CDR1 is MNHEY and CDR2 SVGAGI.

This chain connects TRBV6-6 to TRBJ2-1, with 11 positions matching TRBD2. The CDR3 is made up of 16 amino acids. V shed 6 bases and J 3 bases; nucleotides not matched to a gene: 7. Per the germline V gene, CDR1 is MNHNY and CDR2 is SVGAGI (reference sequence). The CDR3 nucleotides are TGTGCCAGCAGCTCCCCCGGGACTAGCGGCTACAATGAGCAGTTCTTC. Translation: CASSSPGTSGYNEQFF.

The chain joins TRBV6-1 to TRBJ1-1; 10 bases fit TRBD1. Germline CDR1 MNHNS, CDR2 SASEGT. The V segment lost 2 bases and the J segment 5 bases; nucleotides outside the gene matches: 11. This CDR3 is built from 17 residues. The CDR3 DNA reads as TGTGCCAGCAGTGAAAGGAGGACAGGGGGGAGAGGGACTGAAGCTTTCTTT. Protein: CASSERRTGGRGTEAFF.

This clone was counted once. The junction departs from germline at one end; a sequencing error may be responsible. The chain has TRBV7-9 and TRBJ2-3; tentatively, D is TRBD2 (6 bases). CDR3 length equals 11 residues. Germline assignment: CDR1 SEHNR and CDR2 FQNEAQ (reference sequence). The CDR3 region has the DNA TGTGCCAGCAGCACGGGACTCGCCATCGTTTTT. Its protein product is CASSTGLAIVF. The full variable domain, rest sourced from reference TRBV7-9 and TRBJ2-3, is DTGVSQNPRHKITKRGQNVTFRCDPISEHNRLYWYRQTLGQGPEFLTYFQNEAQLEKSRLLSDRFSAERPKGSFSTLEIQRTEQGDSAMYLCASSTGLAIVFGPGTRLTVL.

V is TRBV7-2 and J is TRBJ2-1, with 8 nucleotides matching TRBD2. The germline gives CDR1 SGHTA, CDR2 FQGNSA. V lost 1 base to trimming and J lost 6 bases; unmatched junction nucleotides: 8. The CDR3 has 16 amino acids. The CDR3 sequence: CASSLVAGSGSNEQFF. Here the CDR3 DNA reads TGTGCCAGCAGCTTAGTGGCAGGGAGCGGGAGCAATGAGCAGTTCTTC.

This chain joins TRBV9 and TRBJ2-7; D might be TRBD1 or TRBD2, each matching 5 bases. This CDR3 has 14 residues. The V end lost 3 bases, the J end lost 0 bases, and 10 bases lay between the germline ends. The germline V gene encodes CDR1 SGDLS and CDR2 YYNGEE. CDR3 residues: CASSADGTSYEQYF. The CDR3, as DNA: TGTGCCAGCAGCGCCGACGGGACCTCCTACGAGCAGTACTTC.

The chain carries TRBV27 and TRBJ2-1; D possibly corresponds to TRBD2 (5 bases). Germline loops: CDR1 MNHEY, CDR2 SMNVEV (reference sequence). The CDR3 runs 12 residues. Trimming stripped 8 bases from V and 4 bases from J, with 9 bases between. For the CDR3, the DNA is TGTGCCAGCGAGGGAAGGTACAATGAGCAGTTCTTC. It specifies CASEGRYNEQFF.

V and J are TRBV28 and TRBJ1-1, with D possibly matching TRBD1 (5 bases). CDR3 size: 17 residues. Germline V gene lookup returns CDR1 MDHEN and CDR2 SYDVKM. Trimming took off 0 bases at V and 3 bases at J, with 17 bases between the two ends. CDR3 sequence reads: CASSLWGRKPKDTEAFF. The CDR3 DNA follows: TGTGCCAGCAGTTTATGGGGACGCAAGCCCAAGGACACTGAAGCTTTCTTT.

The chain has TRBV4-2 and TRBJ2-7, with D maybe TRBD2 (6 bases). V shed 4 bases and J shed 2 bases, with 15 bases lying between them. The CDR3 has 15 residues. Germline lookup yields CDR1 LGHNA and CDR2 YNFKEQ. The CDR3 reads CASSRDLSGTYEQYF. In nucleotides, the CDR3 is TGTGCCAGCAGCCGCGACCTTAGCGGAACCTACGAGCAGTACTTC.

CDR3 DNA: TGTGCCAGCAGCTTGGGGGCCCGCGGGGGCTCTGGAAACACCATATATTTT. Its protein is CASSLGARGGSGNTIYF. The V gene is TRBV7-2, the J gene TRBJ1-3, with TRBD1 as a possible D gene (6 bases). The V and J ends lost 3 bases and 0 bases respectively, with 15 bases between them. Germline V gene data show CDR1 as SGHTA and CDR2 as FQGNSA. The CDR3 is 17 amino acids.

The DNA of the CDR3 is TGTGCCAGCAGGCTAGGGGGGACTGAAGCTTTCTTT. This encodes CASRLGGTEAFF. This chain connects TRBV7-2 to TRBJ1-1; TRBD1 might be the D (6 bases). Germline-derived CDR1 and CDR2 are SGHTA and FQGNSA. V was clipped by 6 bases and J by 5 bases, with 10 bases between them. The CDR3 extends over 12 amino acids.